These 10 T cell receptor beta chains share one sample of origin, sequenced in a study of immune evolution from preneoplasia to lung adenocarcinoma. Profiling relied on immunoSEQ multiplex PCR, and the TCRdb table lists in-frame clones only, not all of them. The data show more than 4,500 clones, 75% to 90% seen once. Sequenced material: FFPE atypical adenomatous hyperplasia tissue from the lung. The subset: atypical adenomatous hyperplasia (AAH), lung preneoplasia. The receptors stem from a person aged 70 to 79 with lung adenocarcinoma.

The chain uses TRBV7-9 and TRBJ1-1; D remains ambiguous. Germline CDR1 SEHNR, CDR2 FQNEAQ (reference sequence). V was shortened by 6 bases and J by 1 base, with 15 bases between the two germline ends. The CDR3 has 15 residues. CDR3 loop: CASRKTAASNTEAFF. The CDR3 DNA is TGTGCCAGCAGAAAAACGGCAGCTTCGAACACTGAAGCTTTCTTT.

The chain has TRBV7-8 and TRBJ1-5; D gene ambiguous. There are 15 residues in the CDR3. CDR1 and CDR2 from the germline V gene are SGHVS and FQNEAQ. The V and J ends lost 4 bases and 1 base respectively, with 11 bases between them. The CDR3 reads CASSYGGVSNQPQHF. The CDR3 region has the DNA TGTGCCAGCAGCTACGGCGGGGTCAGCAATCAGCCCCAGCATTTT.

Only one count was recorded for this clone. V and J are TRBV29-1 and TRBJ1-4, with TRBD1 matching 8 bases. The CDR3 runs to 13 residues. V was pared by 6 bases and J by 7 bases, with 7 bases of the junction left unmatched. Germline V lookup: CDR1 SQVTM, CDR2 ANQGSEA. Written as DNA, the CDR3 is TGCAGCGTAGGACAGGGCCGGCTTGAAAAACTGTTTTTT. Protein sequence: CSVGQGRLEKLFF.

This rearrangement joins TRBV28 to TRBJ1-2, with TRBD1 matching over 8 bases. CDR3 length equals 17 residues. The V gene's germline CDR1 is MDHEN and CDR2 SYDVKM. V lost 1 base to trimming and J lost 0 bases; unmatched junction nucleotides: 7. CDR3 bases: TGTGCCAGCAGTTTATACAGGACAGGGAATACTAACTATGGCTACACCTTC. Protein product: CASSLYRTGNTNYGYTF.

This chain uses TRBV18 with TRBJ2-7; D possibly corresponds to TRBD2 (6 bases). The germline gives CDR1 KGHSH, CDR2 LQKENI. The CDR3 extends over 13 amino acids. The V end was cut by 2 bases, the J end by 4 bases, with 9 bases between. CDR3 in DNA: TGTGCCAGCTCACCAACACGGGGGTACGAGCAGTACTTC. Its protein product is CASSPTRGYEQYF.

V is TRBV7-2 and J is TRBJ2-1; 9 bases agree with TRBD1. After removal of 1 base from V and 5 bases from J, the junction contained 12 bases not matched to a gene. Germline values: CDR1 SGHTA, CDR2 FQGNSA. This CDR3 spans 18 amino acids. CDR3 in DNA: TGTGCCAGCAGCTTAGTTCCCTCCGACAGGGGGTCCCACAATGAGCAGTTCTTC. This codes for CASSLVPSDRGSHNEQFF.

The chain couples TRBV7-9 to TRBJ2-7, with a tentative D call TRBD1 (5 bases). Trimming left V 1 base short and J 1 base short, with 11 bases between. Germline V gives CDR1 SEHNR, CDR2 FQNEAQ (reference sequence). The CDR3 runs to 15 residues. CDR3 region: CASSLESGNSYEQYF. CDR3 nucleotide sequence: TGTGCCAGCAGCTTAGAGTCAGGGAATTCCTACGAGCAGTACTTC. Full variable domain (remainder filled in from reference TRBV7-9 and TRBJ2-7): DTGVSQNPRHKITKRGQNVTFRCDPISEHNRLYWYRQTLGQGPEFLTYFQNEAQLEKSRLLSDRFSAERPKGSFSTLEIQRTEQGDSAMYLCASSLESGNSYEQYFGPGTRLTVT.

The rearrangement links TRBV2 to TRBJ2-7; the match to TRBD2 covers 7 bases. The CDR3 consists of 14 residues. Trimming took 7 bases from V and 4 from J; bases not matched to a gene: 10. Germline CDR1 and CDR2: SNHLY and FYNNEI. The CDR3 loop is CASTLGGRLYEQYF. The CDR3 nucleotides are TGTGCCAGCACGCTGGGGGGGAGATTGTACGAGCAGTACTTC.

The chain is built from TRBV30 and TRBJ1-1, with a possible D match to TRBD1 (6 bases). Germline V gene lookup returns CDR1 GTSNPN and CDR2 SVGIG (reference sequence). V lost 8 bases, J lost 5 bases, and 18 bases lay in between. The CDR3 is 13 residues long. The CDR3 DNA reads TGTGCCGGCACAGGGACGTTTTGGACTGAAGCTTTCTTT. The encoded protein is CAGTGTFWTEAFF.

The CDR3 coding sequence is TGTGCCAGCAGCCCAGTAGGAGTCGGGATGAACATTCAGTACTTC. It is translated as CASSPVGVGMNIQYF. The chain employs TRBV5-4 and TRBJ2-4; D is possibly TRBD2 (5 bases). Trimming cost V 4 bases and J 7 bases, with 18 bases left between them. Germline V gene lookup returns CDR1 SGHNT and CDR2 YYREEE (reference sequence). The CDR3 has 15 residues.